The T cell receptor (beta chain) under discussion was sequenced for a study of post-analysis software for immune sequencing data. Study-level points and caveats: The study found TRBV5-6, TRBV5-1 and TRBV20-1 among a few TRBV segments more frequent in patients than controls. The F measure placed samples prepared in the same batch into strongly shared clusters.

Turning to this clonotype: Its cognate antigen is unknown.

Sequencing libraries made from TCR beta cDNA carried unique molecular identifiers. Via MiXCR, TCRdb re-called the PCR reads, giving one row per CDR3 protein. The sample records under 650,000 distinct CDR3 sequences, roughly 46% being singletons. The length of the CDR3 is 15 residues. CDR1 SGHAT and CDR2 FQNNGV come from the germline V gene. Trimming removed 1 base at V and 2 bases at J, with 10 bases between. The sample consisted of blood. This rearrangement joins TRBV11-2 to TRBJ2-3; D is ambiguous. This TCR was recovered from a girl between 10 and 17 years old with multiple sclerosis. The CDR3: CASSLAGGFTDTQYF. CDR3 coding DNA: TGTGCCAGCAGCTTAGCGGGCGGATTCACAGATACGCAGTATTTT. Full variable domain (remainder filled in from reference TRBV11-2 and TRBJ2-3): EAGVAQSPRYKIIEKRQSVAFWCNPISGHATLYWYQQILGQGPKLLIQFQNNGVVDDSQLPKDRFSAERLKGVDSTLKIQPAKLEDSAVYLCASSLAGGFTDTQYFGPGTRLTVL.